These 25 T cell receptor beta chains originate from one sample sequenced in a study of PD-L1 blockade in urothelial cancer. The time point is: pretreatment peripheral blood. Profiling relied on immunoSEQ multiplex PCR, and the TCRdb table lists in-frame clones only, not all of them. The sample yields 50,000 to 75,000 clones, 80% to 90% seen once. The sample here was PBMCs, taken around atezolizumab (anti-PD-L1) treatment. These receptors were collected from a man between 65 and 85 years old with urothelial cancer.

This clone was counted a single time. The chain is built from TRBV11-3 and TRBJ2-1; 7 bases align to TRBD2. This CDR3 spans 15 amino acids. Trimming at V came to 3 bases and at J to 9 bases, leaving 11 bases not matched to a gene. Germline V gives CDR1 SGHNT, CDR2 YENEEA. The CDR3 nucleotides are TGTGCCAGCAGCTTCCGGGACTACCCGAGCGGTGAGCAGTTCTTC. This translates into CASSFRDYPSGEQFF.

In this sample, this clone turned up once. The rearrangement uses TRBV18 and TRBJ2-1; 9 bases map to TRBD2. Germline trimming cut 0 bases from V and 4 bases from J; bases unmatched to any gene: 4. CDR3 size: 16 residues. Germline V gives CDR1 KGHSH, CDR2 LQKENI. In DNA, the CDR3 is TGTGCCAGCTCACCACCACTAGCGGGCCTTTACAATGAGCAGTTCTTC. Protein: CASSPPLAGLYNEQFF.

The rearrangement joins TRBV21-1 to TRBJ2-7; TRBD2, the table's D call, was not compared with the DNA. TRBV21-1 is classified as a pseudogene. This CDR3 spans 18 amino acids. The chain's CDR3 is CARTDKQGVREGQGEQYF. The CDR3 DNA reads as TGTGCCAGAACAGATAAACAGGGGGTGCGGGAGGGCCAAGGAGAGCAGTACTTC.

The V gene is TRBV2, the J gene TRBJ1-4; D may be TRBD1 (5 bases). V gave up 4 bases and J gave up 4 bases, with 10 bases separating them. This CDR3 spans 14 amino acids. Germline CDR1 is SNHLY and CDR2 is FYNNEI. Written as DNA, the CDR3 is TGTGCCAGCAGTGCTTTCGGGGGTAATGAAAAACTGTTTTTT. This sequence encodes CASSAFGGNEKLFF.

The chain uses TRBV11-2 and TRBJ2-1, with D possibly being TRBD2 (6 bases). The germline V and J ends were trimmed by 4 bases and 3 bases, with 16 bases remaining between them. CDR3 length: 16 amino acids. CDR1 is SGHAT and CDR2 is FQNNGV in the germline V gene. CDR3 residues: CASSYQASEGYNEQFF. CDR3 bases: TGTGCCAGCAGCTATCAGGCTAGCGAGGGCTACAATGAGCAGTTCTTC.

About this clone: This sample includes further DNA sequences coding for the same CDR3. The chain joins TRBV10-3 to TRBJ2-1; 10 bases fit TRBD2. The CDR3 runs 15 residues. Losses at the gene ends were 4 bases for V and 0 bases for J; bases not matched to a gene: 0. Germline lookup yields CDR1 ENHRY and CDR2 SYGVKD. Here the CDR3 DNA reads TGTGCCATCAGTGGGACTAGCGGCTCCTACAATGAGCAGTTCTTC. This encodes CAISGTSGSYNEQFF.

V and J are TRBV9 and TRBJ2-5, with D hard to call. V dropped 0 bases and J dropped 1 base, with 10 bases sitting between them. The CDR3 spans 15 residues. Germline V gene sequence: CDR1 SGDLS, CDR2 YYNGEE. This CDR3 reads CASSVEAGTQETQYF. CDR3 nucleotide sequence: TGTGCCAGCAGCGTAGAAGCCGGTACCCAAGAGACCCAGTACTTC.

V and J are TRBV5-8 and TRBJ2-3; tentatively, D is TRBD2 (7 bases). V lost 6 bases to trimming and J lost 6 bases, with 20 bases between them. The CDR3 is 15 residues long. The germline CDR1 and CDR2 sequences are SGHTS and YDEGEE. CDR3 sequence (DNA): TGTGCCAGCACCCTGGGGGCGGGGACTACCGATACGCAGTATTTT. Its protein is CASTLGAGTTDTQYF.

This rearrangement joins TRBV15 to TRBJ2-3, with TRBD1 as a possible D gene (6 bases). Germline V gene lookup returns CDR1 LNHNV and CDR2 YYDKDF (reference sequence). The CDR3 runs to 16 residues. Trimming removed 1 base at V and 0 bases at J, with 11 bases between. CDR3 sequence reads: CATSRGPGVSTDTQYF. The CDR3 DNA reads as TGTGCCACCAGCAGAGGCCCAGGGGTCAGCACAGATACGCAGTATTTT.

The rearrangement links TRBV2 to TRBJ2-5, with D perhaps matching TRBD1 (6 bases). The CDR3 contains 14 residues. V lost 5 bases, J lost 2 bases, and 12 bases lay in between. CDR1 and CDR2 (germline): SNHLY, FYNNEI. The CDR3 is CASSRTVSQETQYF. CDR3 nucleotides: TGTGCCAGCAGTCGGACAGTAAGTCAAGAGACCCAGTACTTC.

Regarding this clone: Other nucleotide sequences from this sample produce the same CDR3. The chain uses TRBV9 and TRBJ2-5; 10 bases line up with TRBD2. This CDR3 spans 15 amino acids. Germline V gives CDR1 SGDLS, CDR2 YYNGEE. V was clipped by 0 bases and J by 5 bases; unmatched bases: 4. CDR3: CASSVGAGGPETQYF. In nucleotides, the CDR3 is TGTGCCAGCAGCGTAGGAGCGGGAGGGCCGGAGACCCAGTACTTC.

This clone has just one count. The rearrangement joins TRBV5-4 to TRBJ2-5, with 10 bases lining up with TRBD2. CDR1 and CDR2 from the germline V gene are SGHNT and YYREEE (reference sequence). Unmatched junction bases numbered 9, after V lost 4 bases and J lost 3 bases. There are 16 residues in the CDR3. The CDR3 DNA is TGTGCCAGCAGCGACCGACGGACTAGCGGTAAAGAGACCCAGTACTTC. It encodes CASSDRRTSGKETQYF.

The chain is built from TRBV4-2 and TRBJ2-7; TRBD2 aligns across 7 bases. The germline CDR1 and CDR2 sequences are LGHNA and YNFKEQ. The CDR3 has 17 amino acids. J gave up 0 bases and V 1 base, and 9 bases lay outside the gene matches. The CDR3 is CASSQGAGSGFSYEQYF. The DNA of the CDR3 is TGTGCCAGCAGCCAAGGGGCGGGTAGCGGGTTCTCCTACGAGCAGTACTTC.

This chain connects TRBV7-2 to TRBJ1-3; D gene unclear. This CDR3 is built from 13 residues. Germline V gene data show CDR1 as SGHTA and CDR2 as FQGNSA. The V gene lost 7 bases and the J gene lost 4 bases, with 11 bases spanning the gap. The CDR3 region is CASKMASGNTIYF. CDR3 DNA sequence: TGTGCCAGCAAGATGGCCTCCGGAAACACCATATATTTT.

This sequence joins TRBV5-1 and TRBJ1-1; 7 bases map to TRBD1. The length of the CDR3 is 16 residues. CDR1 SGHRS and CDR2 YFSETQ come from the germline V gene. Trimming cost V 4 bases and J 5 bases; bases outside gene matches: 14. The CDR3: CASSQGQLNSLTEAFF. In nucleotides, the CDR3 is TGCGCCAGCAGCCAGGGACAGCTAAATTCCCTAACTGAAGCTTTCTTT. Supplemented by reference TRBV5-1 and TRBJ1-1, the full variable domain reads KAGVTQTPRYLIKTRGQQVTLSCSPISGHRSVSWYQQTPGQGLQFLFEYFSETQRNKGNFPGRFSGRQFSNSRSEMNVSTLELGDSALYLCASSQGQLNSLTEAFFGQGTRLTVV.

This clone came up once. The gene calls are TRBV5-6 and TRBJ2-5; 12 bases are shared with TRBD1. There are 18 residues in the CDR3. Trimming at V came to 4 bases and at J to 9 bases, leaving 19 bases not matched to a gene. Germline V gene data show CDR1 as SGHDT and CDR2 as YYEEEE. CDR3 protein: CASSLPGQGAQRGGSQYF. The CDR3 nucleotides are TGTGCCAGCAGCCTACCGGGACAGGGGGCGCAAAGGGGTGGGTCCCAGTACTTC.

The chain couples TRBV28 to TRBJ1-4; D unresolved. Germline lookup yields CDR1 MDHEN and CDR2 SYDVKM. The CDR3 has 15 amino acids. V was pared by 2 bases and J by 0 bases, with 7 bases between. CDR3 amino acids: CASSLGGSTNEKLFF. In DNA form, the CDR3 reads TGTGCCAGCAGTTTAGGCGGGTCAACTAATGAAAAACTGTTTTTT.

The chain combines TRBV5-5 with TRBJ2-7; D is unresolved. Deletions cut 0 bases from V and 5 bases from J, with 9 bases between. This CDR3 spans 13 amino acids. Germline CDR1 is SGHKS and CDR2 is YYEKEE (reference sequence). In DNA form, the CDR3 reads TGTGCCAGCAGCTTGGTTATATCCCACGAGCAGTACTTC. Its protein is CASSLVISHEQYF.

This sequence joins TRBV11-3 and TRBJ1-2; D possibly corresponds to TRBD1 (6 bases). Germline V CDR1 and CDR2: SGHNT, YENEEA. Trimming removed 4 bases at V and 3 bases at J, with 15 bases between. The CDR3 has 15 residues. CDR3 amino acids: CASSSDSTGDYGYTF. For the CDR3, the DNA is TGTGCCAGCAGCTCGGACTCGACAGGAGACTATGGCTACACCTTC.

CDR3 protein: CASSLFGDQPQHF. The CDR3 DNA follows: TGTGCCAGCAGCTTATTCGGAGATCAGCCCCAGCATTTT. The chain couples TRBV7-2 to TRBJ1-5, with D hard to call. The CDR3 spans 13 residues. CDR1 and CDR2 (germline): SGHTA, FQGNSA. With 2 bases removed from V and 5 bases from J, the gap between germline ends came to 7 bases.

This clone was counted only a few times. CDR3 residues: CASSQVGASLGETQYF. CDR3 bases: TGTGCCAGCAGCCAAGTTGGGGCTTCTTTAGGGGAGACCCAGTACTTC. The chain is built from TRBV4-2 and TRBJ2-5; a weak D match, TRBD1 (5 bases). V shed 1 base and J shed 5 bases, with 17 bases lying between them. The CDR3 runs to 16 residues. Germline CDR1 LGHNA, CDR2 YNFKEQ.

The V and J genes are TRBV7-2 and TRBJ1-1; tentatively, D is TRBD1 (6 bases). V was shortened by 4 bases and J by 3 bases, with 9 bases between the two germline ends. The CDR3 runs 13 residues. Germline CDR1 and CDR2: SGHTA and FQGNSA. The CDR3 spells CASSSEGDTEAFF. The CDR3 DNA sequence: TGTGCCAGCAGCTCAGAGGGGGACACTGAAGCTTTCTTT.

The genes are TRBV6-1 and TRBJ1-3; 7 bases line up with TRBD1. V lost 3 bases and J lost 2; bases outside the gene matches: 4. The CDR3 runs 15 residues. The germline V gene has CDR1 MNHNS and CDR2 SASEGT. The CDR3 bases are TGTGCCAGCAGTGACAGGGGGACTCCTGGAAACACCATATATTTT. It codes for CASSDRGTPGNTIYF.

The chain employs TRBV5-5 and TRBJ1-5; TRBD1 matches at 7 bases. V lost 4 bases, J lost 2 bases, and 6 bases stayed unmatched. The CDR3 consists of 15 residues. Germline values: CDR1 SGHKS, CDR2 YYEKEE (reference sequence). The CDR3 sequence: CASSTTGARNQPQHF. CDR3 sequence (DNA): TGTGCCAGCAGCACAACAGGGGCCCGCAATCAGCCCCAGCATTTT.

This chain uses TRBV7-3 with TRBJ2-7, with D maybe TRBD1 (6 bases). Trimming cost V 2 bases and J 5 bases, with 10 bases left between them. The CDR3 extends over 13 amino acids. Per germline, CDR1 SGHTA and CDR2 FQGTGA. The CDR3: CASSLGRGHEQYF. CDR3 in DNA: TGTGCCAGCAGCTTAGGCAGGGGCCACGAGCAGTACTTC.